Listed below are T cell receptor beta chains from one sample, sequenced in a study of shared clonotypes between healthy human individuals. Measured with immunoSEQ multiplex PCR; TCRdb has only the in-frame clones, and not every one. The sample records roughly 1.4 million clones, 97% to 99% being singletons. The source material was naive CD4+ T cells sorted from blood. These receptors were taken from a man aged 25-40 years in good health. The CDR3 runs from the conserved cysteine through the conserved F or W. The order of the fields is D gene, V gene, J gene, clone size, CDR3 DNA, CDR3 protein. The D gene is left open where the match is weak. Part of the rows lack a size; the others show once, few, many or a class for expanded clones.

d_gene: .
v_gene: TRBV7-9
j_gene: TRBJ2-1
abundance: .
CDR3nt: TGTGCCAGCAGCTTATCAAACAATGAGCAGTTCTTC
CDR3aa: CASSLSNNEQFF

d_gene: .
v_gene: TRBV6-5
j_gene: TRBJ2-1
abundance: .
CDR3nt: TGTGCCAGCAGTTATACGGGCGGCTACAATGAGCAGTTCTTC
CDR3aa: CASSYTGGYNEQFF

d_gene: .
v_gene: TRBV12-2
j_gene: TRBJ2-7
abundance: .
CDR3nt: TGTGCAAGTCGCGGCCCGACAGGGTTCCACGAGCAGTACTTC
CDR3aa: CASRGPTGFHEQYF

d_gene: TRBD2
v_gene: TRBV5-5
j_gene: TRBJ2-1
abundance: .
CDR3nt: TGTGCCAGCAGCTCGCCGGGACTAGCGGACTACAATGAGCAGTTCTTC
CDR3aa: CASSSPGLADYNEQFF

d_gene: .
v_gene: TRBV7-3
j_gene: TRBJ1-2
abundance: .
CDR3nt: TGTGCCAGCAGCTTATTCCCACGAGGGTCGGAAGACTATGGCTACACCTTC
CDR3aa: CASSLFPRGSEDYGYTF

d_gene: TRBD1
v_gene: TRBV18
j_gene: TRBJ2-7
abundance: .
CDR3nt: TGTGCCAGCTCCCCCGGGACAGGACTCTACGAGCAGTACTTC
CDR3aa: CASSPGTGLYEQYF

d_gene: TRBD2
v_gene: TRBV19
j_gene: TRBJ2-7
abundance: once
CDR3nt: TGTGCCAGTAGTACCCACCCTCCTTCACTAGCGGGGGGATCCTACGAGCAGTACTTC
CDR3aa: CASSTHPPSLAGGSYEQYF

d_gene: TRBD2
v_gene: TRBV10-3
j_gene: TRBJ2-4
abundance: once
CDR3nt: TGTGCCATCAGTGAGACTCGGACTAGCGGTAAAAACATTCAGTACTTC
CDR3aa: CAISETRTSGKNIQYF

d_gene: .
v_gene: TRBV25-1
j_gene: TRBJ2-5
abundance: once
CDR3nt: TGTGCCAGCAGTTCCCCAGGGGCGGGAGAGACCCAGTACTTC
CDR3aa: CASSSPGAGETQYF

d_gene: TRBD2
v_gene: TRBV27
j_gene: TRBJ2-1
abundance: once
CDR3nt: TGTGCCAGCAAGCGGGAGGGCCGGAGCTCCTACAATGAGCAGTTCTTC
CDR3aa: CASKREGRSSYNEQFF

d_gene: .
v_gene: TRBV28
j_gene: TRBJ2-7
abundance: .
CDR3nt: TGTGCCAGCATGGAATACGAATCCGAGCAGTACTTC
CDR3aa: CASMEYESEQYF

d_gene: .
v_gene: TRBV6-5
j_gene: TRBJ1-2
abundance: .
CDR3nt: TGTGCCAGCACGGGAGTTTATGGCTACACCTTC
CDR3aa: CASTGVYGYTF

d_gene: .
v_gene: TRBV19
j_gene: TRBJ1-3
abundance: once
CDR3nt: TGTGCCGGATCTAAGGGGGGTGCTGGAAACACCATATATTTT
CDR3aa: CAGSKGGAGNTIYF

d_gene: TRBD2
v_gene: TRBV14
j_gene: TRBJ2-1
abundance: .
CDR3nt: TGTGCCAGCAGCCTTTTAGCGGGGACCTACAATGAGCAGTTCTTC
CDR3aa: CASSLLAGTYNEQFF

d_gene: TRBD2
v_gene: TRBV10-3
j_gene: TRBJ2-3
abundance: .
CDR3nt: TGTGCCATCAGCCTGGGGATTAGCGGGATGTTCCCAGATACGCAGTATTTT
CDR3aa: CAISLGISGMFPDTQYF

d_gene: .
v_gene: TRBV2
j_gene: TRBJ2-2
abundance: .
CDR3nt: TGTGCCAGCGGTTACACCGGGGAGCTGTTTTTT
CDR3aa: CASGYTGELFF

d_gene: TRBD1
v_gene: TRBV29-1
j_gene: TRBJ1-1
abundance: .
CDR3nt: TGCAGCGTACAGGGGATGAACACTGAAGCTTTCTTT
CDR3aa: CSVQGMNTEAFF

d_gene: TRBD2
v_gene: TRBV5-4
j_gene: TRBJ2-2
abundance: .
CDR3nt: TGTGCCAGCAGCTTGGCTTGGACTAGCGACACCGGGGAGCTGTTTTTT
CDR3aa: CASSLAWTSDTGELFF

d_gene: .
v_gene: TRBV28
j_gene: TRBJ2-7
abundance: .
CDR3nt: TGTGCCAGCAGTTTATCCTCAGGTAGCTCCTACGAGCAGTACTTC
CDR3aa: CASSLSSGSSYEQYF

d_gene: .
v_gene: TRBV5-1
j_gene: TRBJ2-5
abundance: few
CDR3nt: TGCGCCAGCAGAGCTATAGAGGGATCAGAGACCCAGTACTTC
CDR3aa: CASRAIEGSETQYF

d_gene: .
v_gene: TRBV23-1
j_gene: TRBJ2-7
abundance: .
CDR3nt: TGCGCCAGCAAGGTTTGCGCTAACGAGCAGTACTTC
CDR3aa: CASKVCANEQYF

d_gene: TRBD1
v_gene: TRBV5-1
j_gene: TRBJ2-1
abundance: .
CDR3nt: TGCGCCAGCAGCTTTTTTGGACAGGGGACCCATGAGCAGTTCTTC
CDR3aa: CASSFFGQGTHEQFF

d_gene: .
v_gene: TRBV2
j_gene: TRBJ2-2
abundance: .
CDR3nt: TGTGCCAGCAATCCAGAGTACACCGGGGAGCTGTTTTTT
CDR3aa: CASNPEYTGELFF